Below are 23 T cell receptor beta chains sequenced from a single sample in a study of T cells in Graves' hyperthyroidism and ophthalmopathy. TCR beta CDR3 regions were amplified from RNA transcripts. An initial round of RT-PCR targeting the TCR CDR3 relied on the HTBI primer set. TCRdb recomputed calls from the multiplex PCR reads with MiXCR, one row per CDR3 protein. The sample has hundreds of thousands of distinct CDR3 sequences, approximately 14% seen once; the top ten hold about 12%. The sample taken for sequencing was blood. The receptor set was obtained from a young man with Graves' ophthalmopathy.

This rearrangement joins TRBV11-2 to TRBJ1-1; D ambiguous. The germline V and J ends were trimmed by 1 base and 7 bases, with 10 bases remaining between them. The CDR3 totals 13 residues. In germline, CDR1 is SGHAT, CDR2 FQNNGV. The chain's CDR3 is CASSLVQQFEAFF. CDR3 in DNA: TGTGCCAGCAGCTTAGTGCAGCAGTTTGAAGCTTTCTTT.

This clonotype has just a few counts. The rearrangement joins TRBV24-1 to TRBJ2-5, with TRBD2 matching over 10 bases. This CDR3 spans 17 amino acids. V lost 0 bases to trimming and J lost 5 bases; unmatched junction nucleotides: 8. Per the germline V gene, CDR1 is KGHDR and CDR2 is SFDVKD. CDR3 residues: CATSDLPSGRGVETQYF. CDR3 nucleotide sequence: TGTGCCACCAGTGATTTGCCTAGCGGGAGAGGGGTGGAGACCCAGTACTTC.

This clonotype was seen ten or more times. The chain recombines TRBV11-2 with TRBJ2-3, with TRBD2 identical over 11 bases. Germline V gene data show CDR1 as SGHAT and CDR2 as FQNNGV. With 5 bases clipped from V and 8 bases from J, the junction kept 12 bases outside the gene matches. The CDR3 length is 16 residues. CDR3 sequence: CASSLRLAGGVGTQYF. In nucleotides, the CDR3 is TGTGCCAGCAGCCTCCGGCTAGCGGGAGGCGTTGGTACGCAGTATTTT.

This clonotype appeared many times. The V gene is TRBV11-3, the J gene TRBJ2-7; D ambiguous. The CDR3 is 13 amino acids. V lost 0 bases, J lost 3 bases, and 6 bases lay in between. CDR1 and CDR2 from the germline V gene are SGHNT and YENEEA. The CDR3 DNA sequence: TGTGCCAGCAGCTTAGATTTGGGCTACGAGCAGTACTTC. Amino acid sequence: CASSLDLGYEQYF.

The chain is built from TRBV6-4 and TRBJ2-2, with D perhaps matching TRBD1 or TRBD2 (6 bases each). Trimming removed 0 bases from V and 1 base from J, with 9 bases in between. This CDR3 is built from 16 residues. Per germline, CDR1 MRHNA and CDR2 SNTAGT. The CDR3 region has the DNA TGTGCCAGCAGTGACTCAGGAGGGGGGAACACCGGGGAGCTGTTTTTT. It yields the protein CASSDSGGGNTGELFF.

This clonotype occurred a few times. The chain combines TRBV28 with TRBJ1-1; 7 nucleotides agree with TRBD1. The V segment lost 5 bases and the J segment 4 bases; nucleotides outside the gene matches: 7. Germline V gene lookup returns CDR1 MDHEN and CDR2 SYDVKM. CDR3 length: 14 residues. The CDR3 region has the DNA TGTGCCAGCAGTGCTCGAGGGACAGTCACTGAAGCTTTCTTT. Translated, it gives CASSARGTVTEAFF.

The sample holds many counts of this clonotype. The chain recombines TRBV27 with TRBJ1-2; no firm D call. This CDR3 spans 17 amino acids. Germline V gene lookup returns CDR1 MNHEY and CDR2 SMNVEV (reference sequence). V was shortened by 2 bases and J by 2 bases, with 18 bases between the two germline ends. As DNA, the CDR3 is TGTGCCAGCAGTTTAACTTACTCCAGTAGGCTGAACTATGGCTACACCTTC. Translation gives CASSLTYSSRLNYGYTF.

This chain uses TRBV6-1 with TRBJ2-7, with 8 bases lining up with TRBD1. Looked up from germline, CDR1 is MNHNS and CDR2 is SASEGT. The CDR3 is made up of 15 amino acids. V lost 6 bases, J lost 4 bases, and 11 bases stayed unmatched. The CDR3 loop is CASRDGAGGAYEQYF. Here the CDR3 DNA reads TGTGCCAGCAGGGATGGGGCAGGGGGCGCGTACGAGCAGTACTTC.

This clonotype turned up a few times. This chain uses TRBV24-1 with TRBJ2-2, with 9 bases aligning to TRBD1. The germline V gene has CDR1 KGHDR and CDR2 SFDVKD. The CDR3 extends over 17 amino acids. V lost 3 bases to trimming and J lost 6 bases; unmatched junction nucleotides: 10. DNA for the CDR3: TGTGCCACCAGTGATCTTACCGGGACAGGGTCCCCCGGGGAGCTGTTTTTT. Its protein is CATSDLTGTGSPGELFF.

The table lists this clonotype with many counts. V is TRBV6-1 and J is TRBJ2-3; D is tentatively TRBD1 or TRBD2 (6 bases each). Germline CDR1 and CDR2: MNHNS and SASEGT. The CDR3 is 16 residues long. Trimming stripped 2 bases from V and 2 bases from J, with 14 bases between. The CDR3 protein is CASSESAGQPTDTQYF. CDR3 nucleotides: TGTGCCAGCAGTGAATCGGCGGGACAACCCACAGATACGCAGTATTTT.

This clonotype was counted between two and nine times. The J gene is TRBJ1-5, the V gene TRBV6-1; TRBD1 matches at 8 bases. The V and J ends lost 8 bases and 4 bases, in that order; junction bases with no gene match: 4. CDR1 is MNHNS, CDR2 SASEGT, per germline. This CDR3 region has 13 residues. In DNA form, the CDR3 reads TGTGCCAGCGATACAGGGGGAAATCAGCCCCAGCATTTT. The encoded protein is CASDTGGNQPQHF.

This clonotype was observed at least ten times. The V call is TRBV18, the J call TRBJ2-3; D may be TRBD2 (6 bases). Trimming shortened V by 3 bases and J by 10 bases, and 17 bases separated the two germline ends. The CDR3 spans 14 residues. Germline V CDR1 and CDR2: KGHSH, LQKENI. This CDR3 is CASSPPGGAGPQYF. The CDR3 nucleotides read TGTGCCAGCTCACCCCCCGGTGGAGCGGGCCCGCAGTATTTT.

This clonotype was seen more than once but under ten times. The junction differs from germline at one of its ends, possibly a read error. This chain uses TRBV6-5 with TRBJ1-6; TRBD1 aligns across 11 bases. The CDR3 is 16 residues long. The germline CDR1 and CDR2 sequences are MNHEY and SVGAGI. Written as DNA, the CDR3 is TGTGCCAGCAGTCGGACAGGGGGCACCTATAATCCACCCCTCCACTTT. Its translation: CASSRTGGTYNPPLHF.

In this sample, this clonotype turned up many times. The chain links TRBV12-3 or TRBV12-4 to TRBJ2-2; TRBD2 matches 9 bases. With 8 bases clipped from V and 3 bases from J, the junction kept 10 bases outside the gene matches. The CDR3 runs to 16 residues. The DNA for the CDR3 is TGTGCCAGCTCCTTTGGTAGCGGGGGTGACACCGGGGAGCTGTTTTTT. Its protein product is CASSFGSGGDTGELFF.

In regard to this clonotype: A read error may explain this, as a much larger clone is one base away. The rearrangement uses TRBV7-9 and TRBJ1-2; D remains ambiguous. With 5 bases removed from V and 1 base from J, the gap between germline ends came to 8 bases. CDR1 and CDR2 (germline): SEHNR, FQNEAQ (reference sequence). The CDR3 is made up of 13 amino acids. CDR3: CASSREVNYGYTF. The CDR3 DNA reads as TGTGCCAGCAGCCGAGAGGTTAACTATGGCTACACCTTC. Full variable domain (missing parts from reference TRBV7-9 and TRBJ1-2): DTGVSQNPRHKITKRGQNVTFRCDPISEHNRLYWYRQTLGQGPEFLTYFQNEAQLEKSRLLSDRFSAERPKGSFSTLEIQRTEQGDSAMYLCASSREVNYGYTFGSGTRLTVV.

Only a few counts were recorded for this clonotype. The V and J genes are TRBV6-2 or TRBV6-3 and TRBJ1-1; D unclear. There are 11 residues in the CDR3. Trimming pared 4 bases from V and 7 bases from J, leaving 7 bases between. Looked up from germline, CDR1 is MNHEY and CDR2 is SVGEGT. The CDR3 loop is CASSFGLEAFF. The CDR3 bases are TGTGCCAGCAGTTTCGGACTTGAAGCTTTCTTT.

The chain has TRBV29-1 and TRBJ2-7; the D gene could be TRBD1 or TRBD2 (7 bases each). The CDR3 runs 14 residues. Looked up from germline, CDR1 is SQVTM and CDR2 is ANQGSEA. CDR3 DNA: TGCAGTGTCAGGGGGGGTCCCCCCTCCTACGAGCAGTACTTC. Protein product: CSVRGGPPSYEQYF.

This clonotype was counted many times. The junction departs from the called germline gene at one end, perhaps through a read error. J is TRBJ2-7 and V is TRBV6-1; D is unresolved. CDR1 and CDR2 (germline): MNHNS, SASEGT. CDR3 size: 13 residues. The CDR3 sequence: CASTWTVSYEQHF. For the CDR3, the DNA is TGTGCCAGCACTTGGACGGTCTCCTACGAGCAGCACTTC.

The rearrangement uses TRBV4-1 and TRBJ2-1; D remains ambiguous. V lost 3 bases and J 4 bases, leaving 10 bases between the germline ends. Germline V gene lookup returns CDR1 MGHRA and CDR2 YSYEKL. This CDR3 region has 14 residues. The CDR3 DNA sequence: TGCGCCAGCAGCCACGTCATGGAATACAATGAGCAGTTCTTC. It specifies CASSHVMEYNEQFF.

With regard to this clonotype: It may be a read error: a sequence one base away is much more abundant. The genes are TRBV11-2 and TRBJ2-3, with D possibly being TRBD1 or TRBD2 (6 bases each). Trimming removed 1 base from V and 4 bases from J, with 9 bases in between. Germline V gene sequence: CDR1 SGHAT, CDR2 FQNNGV. The CDR3 contains 14 residues. CDR3 in DNA: TGTGCCAGCAGCTTAGGGGGGGCCCCAGATACGCAGTATTTT. Its protein is CASSLGGAPDTQYF. Full variable domain (rest looked up from reference TRBV11-2 and TRBJ2-3): EAGVAQSPRYKIIEKRQSVAFWCNPISGHATLYWYQQILGQGPKLLIQFQNNGVVDDSQLPKDRFSAERLKGVDSTLKIQPAKLEDSAVYLCASSLGGAPDTQYFGPGTRLTVL.

This clonotype came up a few times. V and J are TRBV6-1 and TRBJ2-1; 9 bases are a match to TRBD2. The CDR3 contains 15 residues. Germline V gene sequence: CDR1 MNHNS, CDR2 SASEGT. Germline trimming cut 2 bases from V and 4 bases from J; bases unmatched to any gene: 3. The chain's CDR3 is CASSEWLAGYNEQFF. CDR3 in DNA: TGTGCCAGCAGTGAATGGCTAGCGGGGTACAATGAGCAGTTCTTC.

As for this clonotype: Germline and junction disagree at one end, which may indicate a read error. V gene TRBV5-1 combines with J gene TRBJ1-4; no clear D. The CDR3 extends over 12 amino acids. CDR1 and CDR2 from the germline V gene are SGHRS and YFSETQ. The CDR3: CASSFGPDALFF. CDR3 nucleotides: TGTGCCAGCAGCTTCGGTCCGGACGCACTGTTTTTT. The complete variable domain, with remaining parts taken from reference TRBV5-1 and TRBJ1-4, reads KAGVTQTPRYLIKTRGQQVTLSCSPISGHRSVSWYQQTPGQGLQFLFEYFSETQRNKGNFPGRFSGRQFSNSRSEMNVSTLELGDSALYLCASSFGPDALFFGSGTQLSVL.

This rearrangement joins TRBV6-5 to TRBJ2-5, with TRBD1 matching 7 bases. V trimming: 2 bases; J trimming: 2 bases; junction bases outside the gene matches: 8. Per germline, CDR1 MNHEY and CDR2 SVGAGI. The CDR3 has 16 amino acids. The CDR3 DNA reads TGTGCCAGCAGTTACGTAGGGGCCAGGGGGCAAGAGACCCAGTACTTC. It yields the protein CASSYVGARGQETQYF.